This T cell receptor (beta chain) came from a study of blood T cell repertoires in COVID-19. Study-wide background: Sites in the United States, Italy and Spain provided acute and convalescent COVID-19 samples. T cells, B-cell-depleted T cells, or PBMCs supplied cDNA or gDNA.

The germline gives CDR1 SQVTM, CDR2 ANQGSEA. This CDR3 has 14 amino acids. V lost 7 bases, J lost 2 bases, and 17 bases lay in between. The data were produced by immunoSEQ multiplex PCR, yet TCRdb's version contains in-frame clones alone and is incomplete. The table records some 250,000 clones, roughly 85% of them present only once. The sequence was collected from a woman aged 18-29 years with acute or convalescent COVID-19. Input material: peripheral blood. The V gene is TRBV29-1, the J gene TRBJ1-2; D gene ambiguous. The CDR3 loop is CSAPKTAANYGYTF. The CDR3, as DNA: TGCAGCGCCCCGAAGACGGCGGCGAACTATGGCTACACCTTC.